Listed below are T cell receptor beta chains from one sample, sequenced in a study of shared clonotypes between healthy human individuals. The assay was immunoSEQ multiplex PCR, and TCRdb's table has in-frame clones only and misses some. This table has about 470,000 clones, 75% to 85% appearing once. Sequenced input: PBMCs. The receptors here all came from a woman between 35 and 50 years old in good health. Some clones in this sample may be carry-over from other donors' samples. CDR3s include the opening cysteine and the closing phenylalanine or tryptophan. The D gene is left open where the match is weak. Where a row states a size, it is once, few, many or the class of an expanded clone; other rows omit it.

.	TRBV5-6	TRBJ1-1	14	.	CASSFPLGNTEAFF	TGTGCCAGCAGCTTTCCGTTGGGGAACACTGAAGCTTTCTTT
.	TRBV7-8	TRBJ1-1	14	.	CASSLAFTNTEAFF	TGTGCCAGCAGCTTAGCCTTCACCAACACTGAAGCTTTCTTT
.	TRBV4-3	TRBJ1-2	14	many	CASSQESGLYGYTF	TGCGCCAGCAGCCAAGAGTCCGGTCTTTATGGCTACACCTTC
TRBD1	TRBV27	TRBJ2-7	13	.	CASRATGGYEQYF	TGTGCCAGCAGGGCGACAGGGGGGTACGAGCAGTACTTC
.	TRBV28	TRBJ1-2	12	.	CASSSYRYGYTF	TGTGCCAGCTCGTCCTACCGCTATGGCTACACCTTC
TRBD2	TRBV28	TRBJ2-7	19	.	CASSREGASGRLIRGEQYF	TGTGCCAGCAGCCGCGAGGGGGCTAGCGGGAGACTCATCAGGGGAGAGCAGTACTTC
.	TRBV2	TRBJ2-7	14	.	CASSALGGSYEQYF	TGTGCCAGCAGCGCGCTAGGGGGCTCCTACGAGCAGTACTTC
.	TRBV5-4	TRBJ1-1	13	.	CASSIDRNTEAFF	TGTGCCAGCAGCATAGACCGAAACACTGAAGCTTTCTTT
TRBD2	TRBV2	TRBJ2-7	13	.	CASSRLADMEQYF	TGTGCCAGCAGCCGACTAGCGGATATGGAGCAGTACTTC
TRBD2	TRBV4-1	TRBJ2-7	15	.	CASSQASGSGNEQYF	TGCGCCAGCAGCCAAGCTAGCGGGAGTGGGAACGAGCAGTACTTC
.	TRBV5-1	TRBJ1-3	16	.	CASSSRGGDSGNTIYF	TGCGCCAGCAGCTCTAGGGGGGGTGACTCTGGAAACACCATATATTTT
.	TRBV11-2	TRBJ2-3	16	few	CASSLWGVTSTDTQYF	TGTGCCAGCAGCCTTTGGGGCGTCACTAGCACAGATACGCAGTATTTT
.	TRBV28	TRBJ1-6	13	once	CASTMEGNSPLHF	TGTGCCAGCACCATGGAGGGTAATTCACCCCTCCACTTT
TRBD1	TRBV11-3	TRBJ2-5	15	.	CASSSAGTGGETQYF	TGTGCCAGCAGCTCCGCCGGGACAGGGGGTGAGACCCAGTACTTC
TRBD1	TRBV4-2	TRBJ1-4	15	many	CASSQDRGFNEKLFF	TGTGCCAGCAGCCAGGACAGGGGCTTTAATGAAAAACTGTTTTTT
.	TRBV27	TRBJ2-1	13	once	CASSLDLGDEQFF	TGTGCCAGCAGTTTAGATCTGGGCGATGAGCAGTTCTTC
TRBD1	TRBV6-1	TRBJ2-5	17	.	CASSARPPGQGRGTQYF	TGTGCCAGCAGTGCCCGACCGCCGGGACAGGGCCGTGGGACCCAGTACTTC
.	TRBV18	TRBJ2-2	14	.	CASSPRINTGELFF	TGTGCCAGCTCACCACGGATCAACACCGGGGAGCTGTTTTTT
.	TRBV7-3	TRBJ2-3	14	.	CASSLGQPSDTQYF	TGTGCCAGCAGCTTAGGCCAACCATCAGATACGCAGTATTTT
TRBD2	TRBV28	TRBJ2-1	12	.	CASSLSGGRKFF	TGTGCCAGCAGTTTATCCGGCGGGAGGAAGTTCTTC
.	TRBV5-4	TRBJ2-1	16	.	CASSPPGIKFDSEQFF	TGTGCCAGCAGCCCACCTGGCATTAAATTCGACAGTGAGCAGTTCTTC